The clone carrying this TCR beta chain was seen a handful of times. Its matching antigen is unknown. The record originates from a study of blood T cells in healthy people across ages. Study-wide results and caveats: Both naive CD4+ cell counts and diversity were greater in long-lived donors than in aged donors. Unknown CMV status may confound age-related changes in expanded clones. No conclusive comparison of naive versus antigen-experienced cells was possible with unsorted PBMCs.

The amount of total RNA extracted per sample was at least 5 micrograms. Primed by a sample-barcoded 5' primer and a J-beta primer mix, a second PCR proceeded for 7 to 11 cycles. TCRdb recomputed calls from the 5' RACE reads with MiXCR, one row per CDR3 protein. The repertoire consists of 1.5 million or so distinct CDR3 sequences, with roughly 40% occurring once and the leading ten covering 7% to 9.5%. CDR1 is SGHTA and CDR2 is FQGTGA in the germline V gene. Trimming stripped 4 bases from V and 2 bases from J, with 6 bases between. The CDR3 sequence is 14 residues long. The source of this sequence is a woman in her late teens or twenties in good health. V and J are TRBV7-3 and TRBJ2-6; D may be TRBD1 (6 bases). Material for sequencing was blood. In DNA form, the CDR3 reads TGTGCCAGCAGCTCAGGGGCTGGGGCCAACGTCCTGACTTTC. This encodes CASSSGAGANVLTF.